This T cell receptor beta chain was sequenced in a study of cytomegalovirus exposure and HLA in healthy donors. Study-wide results and limits: A later analysis found common viral pathogens apparently linked to several of the most significant clusters. The presence/absence work took it that sequencing depth was about the same across donors. Further analysis, carried out later, found HLA-associated TCR beta chains more clonally expanded than equally common other chains. For cytomegalovirus status, the classifier reportedly gave diagnoses with high specificity and sensitivity.

The PCR ran on 60 Vbeta and 13 Jbeta primers. The table came from immunoSEQ multiplex PCR; TCRdb's copy has only in-frame clones and leaves some out. The data hold more than 110,000 clones, with about three quarters observed a single time. Worth noting for this clone: Its antigen remains unknown.

Specimen: PBMCs. This TCR derives from a woman aged 25 to 39 in good health and CMV-seronegative.

The CDR3 DNA reads as TGTGCCAGTAGTATCGCCGGACAGGGCTTAGCCAAAAACATTCAGTACTTC. Translated: CASSIAGQGLAKNIQYF. The chain is built from TRBV19 and TRBJ2-4; 8 bases align to TRBD1. Trimming at V came to 3 bases and at J to 0 bases, leaving 7 bases not matched to a gene. CDR1 and CDR2 from the germline V gene are LNHDA and SQIVND (reference sequence). The CDR3 covers 17 residues.